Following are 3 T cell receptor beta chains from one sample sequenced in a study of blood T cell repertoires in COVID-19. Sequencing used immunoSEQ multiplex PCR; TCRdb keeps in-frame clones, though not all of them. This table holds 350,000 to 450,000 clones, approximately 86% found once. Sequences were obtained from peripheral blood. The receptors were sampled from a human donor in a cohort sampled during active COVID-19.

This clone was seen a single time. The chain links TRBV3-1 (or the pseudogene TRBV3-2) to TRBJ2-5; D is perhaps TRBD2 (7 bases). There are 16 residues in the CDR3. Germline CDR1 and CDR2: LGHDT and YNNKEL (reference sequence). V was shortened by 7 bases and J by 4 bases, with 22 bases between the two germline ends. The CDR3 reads CASTIPSPGGGETQYF. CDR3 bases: TGTGCCAGCACCATCCCCTCTCCGGGGGGCGGAGAGACCCAGTACTTC.

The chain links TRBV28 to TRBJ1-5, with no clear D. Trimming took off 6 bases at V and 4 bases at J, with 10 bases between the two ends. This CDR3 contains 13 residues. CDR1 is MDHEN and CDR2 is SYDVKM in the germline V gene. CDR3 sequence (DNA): TGTGCCAGCAGCTTAGACACTAATCAGCCCCAGCATTTT. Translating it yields CASSLDTNQPQHF.

CDR3 sequence: CSASRQLNTEAFF. The CDR3 region has the DNA TGCAGTGCTAGTAGACAGTTGAACACTGAAGCTTTCTTT. The chain combines TRBV20-1 with TRBJ1-1, with D perhaps TRBD1 (5 bases). Per germline, CDR1 DFQATT and CDR2 SNEGSKA (reference sequence). The CDR3 spans 13 residues. V dropped 3 bases and J dropped 0 bases, with 8 bases sitting between them.